Sequencing of this TCR beta chain was carried out in a study of cytomegalovirus exposure and HLA in healthy donors. Study observations and caveats: Previous analysis showed most TCR beta V segments were productive about 87% or about 30% of the time. Some TCR beta chains (more than 150 of them) were listed as cytomegalovirus-associated. With later analysis, a missense DCLRE1C variant became linked to TCR beta V- and J-gene trimming.

Primers for the PCR totalled 60 Vbeta and 13 Jbeta. This table comes from immunoSEQ multiplex PCR, and its TCRdb copy is limited to in-frame clones, with some not included. The table lists 220,000 or so clones, around 86% of them singletons. The CDR3 sequence is 14 residues long. The V and J ends lost 4 bases and 3 bases respectively, with 10 bases between them. Germline loops: CDR1 SGHNT, CDR2 YYREEE (reference sequence). A remark on this clone: Its target is not known.

While unrecorded immune exposures were likely, the donors were nominally healthy when sampled. Material for sequencing was PBMCs. V gene TRBV5-4 combines with J gene TRBJ1-4, with D maybe TRBD1 (5 bases). This clonotype was obtained from a middle-aged woman in good health and CMV-seronegative. For the CDR3, the DNA is TGTGCCAGCAGCCCCGGGGGGGCTAATGAAAAACTGTTTTTT. It yields the protein CASSPGGANEKLFF.